This passage covers 2 T cell receptor beta chains from one sample sequenced in a study of T cell responses to AZD1222 COVID-19 vaccine. Produced via immunoSEQ multiplex PCR; TCRdb's table is partial and in-frame only. The table shows 100,000 or so clones, with over 75% occurring only once. The specimen comprised peripheral blood, sampled on day 0 of AZD1222 vaccination. The receptor set was obtained from an adult in good health.

The chain uses TRBV10-3 and TRBJ2-3; D is ambiguous. Germline V lookup: CDR1 ENHRY, CDR2 SYGVKD. V gave up 2 bases and J gave up 5 bases, with 8 bases separating them. The CDR3 sequence is 13 residues long. The CDR3 protein is CAISEAPGDTQYF. The CDR3 DNA reads as TGTGCCATCAGTGAGGCCCCAGGAGATACGCAGTATTTT.

V usage is TRBV5-6 and J usage is TRBJ1-6, with a possible D match to TRBD1 (5 bases). There are 13 residues in the CDR3. CDR1 is SGHDT and CDR2 is YYEEEE in the germline V gene. V dropped 2 bases and J dropped 10 bases, with 10 bases sitting between them. The CDR3 spells CASSFSGSSPLHF. The CDR3 bases are TGTGCCAGCAGCTTTTCAGGGTCGTCACCCCTCCACTTT. Looking up the rest from reference TRBV5-6 and TRBJ1-6 gives the full variable domain: DAGVTQSPTHLIKTRGQQVTLRCSPKSGHDTVSWYQQALGQGPQFIFQYYEEEERQRGNFPDRFSGHQFPNYSSELNVNALLLGDSALYLCASSFSGSSPLHFGNGTRLTVT.